This TCR beta chain was sequenced in a study of T cell changes during pregnancy in multiple sclerosis. This clone was detected once. Some clones are missing from TCRdb's copy, which holds only in-frame ones; the method was immunoSEQ multiplex PCR. The repertoire consists of approximately 100,000 clones, with around 93% occurring once and the leading ten covering about 0.9%. Germline V gene lookup returns CDR1 SGHDT and CDR2 YYEEEE. This CDR3 contains 16 residues. V trimming: 0 bases; J trimming: 3 bases; junction bases outside the gene matches: 7. The sequencing used peripheral blood, collected before pregnancy. The TCR originated in a female donor with multiple sclerosis, enrolled in a pregnancy study. V and J are TRBV5-6 and TRBJ1-2; 8 bases line up with TRBD1. Here the CDR3 DNA reads TGTGCCAGCAGCTTGGGGCAGGGGGCGTTGTACTATGGCTACACCTTC. It yields the protein CASSLGQGALYYGYTF.